This T cell receptor beta chain was documented in a study of blood T cell repertoires in COVID-19. Study-wide context: Acute and convalescent COVID-19 specimens originated in the United States, Italy and Spain.

Some clones are missing from TCRdb's copy, which holds only in-frame ones; the method was immunoSEQ multiplex PCR. Altogether 290,000 or so clones are present, roughly 85% being singletons, with the ten largest covering around 5.5%. As for this clone: Different DNA sequences within this sample yield the same CDR3.

The sample was peripheral blood. This TCR was sampled from a man between 50 and 59 years old with active or convalescent COVID-19.

The DNA of the CDR3 is TGTGCCAGCAGCCAAGGACTCTTCTACGAGCAGTACTTC. It is translated as CASSQGLFYEQYF. The V call is TRBV3-1 (or the pseudogene TRBV3-2), the J call TRBJ2-7; no reliable D call. Germline values: CDR1 LGHDT, CDR2 YNNKEL (reference sequence). Trimming took off 1 base at V and 3 bases at J, with 7 bases between the two ends. This CDR3 comprises 13 residues.